Shown below are 3 T cell receptor beta chains from a single sample sequenced in a study of blood T cells in healthy people across ages (dated by TCRdb to 2014 to 2015). Receptor libraries were prepared by 5' RACE. These reads were obtained on an Illumina HiSeq 2500. A second PCR of about 7 to 12 cycles was run with a J-beta primer mix and a sample-barcoded 5' primer. Clones were called with MiXCR by TCRdb after fastp trimmed the public reads at Q25, and only in-frame beta chains were retained. Duplicate CDR3 protein sequences are folded into a single record with the most common DNA and genes. The sample data list under 750,000 distinct CDR3 sequences, and roughly 43% of these were observed just once. Approximately 23% of the sample is held by the ten biggest clonotypes. The specimen sequenced was blood. These receptors came from a man older than 75 in good health.

This clonotype was picked up a small number of times. The gene calls are TRBV5-1 and TRBJ2-1; perhaps TRBD2 as D (6 bases). The CDR3 loop spans 16 amino acids. Germline CDR1 reads SGHRS; CDR2 reads YFSETQ. Trimming cost V 0 bases and J 0 bases, with 10 bases left between them. In nucleotides, the CDR3 is TGCGCCAGCAGCTTGGTGGAGGGGAGCTCCTACAATGAGCAGTTCTTC. Protein: CASSLVEGSSYNEQFF.

The chain carries TRBV20-1 and TRBJ2-1, with TRBD2 matching 12 bases. The germline gives CDR1 DFQATT, CDR2 SNEGSKA (reference sequence). This CDR3 contains 16 residues. With V trimmed by 5 bases and J by 9 bases, 14 bases remained unmatched. DNA of the CDR3: TGCAGTGCTCCCATGGCCTCTAGCGGGGGGGCCGCTGAGCAGTTCTTC. As protein: CSAPMASSGGAAEQFF.

The V gene is TRBV18, the J gene TRBJ2-1, with 10 bases lining up with TRBD1. The CDR3 contains 15 residues. The trim removed 0 bases at V and 7 bases at J, leaving 3 bases unmatched. Germline V gene data show CDR1 as KGHSH and CDR2 as LQKENI. The CDR3 DNA reads as TGTGCCAGCTCACCACCGGGACAGGGGTTAAATGAGCAGTTCTTC. Its protein product is CASSPPGQGLNEQFF.